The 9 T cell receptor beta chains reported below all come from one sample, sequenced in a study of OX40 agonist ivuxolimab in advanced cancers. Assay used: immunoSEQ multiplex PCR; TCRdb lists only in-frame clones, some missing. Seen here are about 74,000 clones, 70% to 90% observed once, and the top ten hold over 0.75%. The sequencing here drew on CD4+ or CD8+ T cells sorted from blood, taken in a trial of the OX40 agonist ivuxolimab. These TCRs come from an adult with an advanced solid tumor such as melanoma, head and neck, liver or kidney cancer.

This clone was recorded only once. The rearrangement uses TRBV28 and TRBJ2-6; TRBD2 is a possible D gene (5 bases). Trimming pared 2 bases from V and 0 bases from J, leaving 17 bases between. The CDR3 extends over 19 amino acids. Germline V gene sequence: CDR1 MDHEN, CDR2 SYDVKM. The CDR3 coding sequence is TGTGCCAGCAGTTTACATACTCCTCTAGAGGGCTCTGGGGCCAACGTCCTGACTTTC. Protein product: CASSLHTPLEGSGANVLTF.

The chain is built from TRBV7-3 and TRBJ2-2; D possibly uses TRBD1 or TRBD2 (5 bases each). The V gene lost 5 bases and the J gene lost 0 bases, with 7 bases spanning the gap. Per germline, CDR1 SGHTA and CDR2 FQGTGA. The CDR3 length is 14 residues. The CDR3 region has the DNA TGTGCCAGCAGCCAGGGAGCGAACACCGGGGAGCTGTTTTTT. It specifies CASSQGANTGELFF.

Here the CDR3 reads CASSPLRGRREEVKQYF. CDR3 nucleotide sequence: TGTGCCAGCAGCCCCCTGAGGGGGAGGCGGGAGGAGGTAAAGCAGTACTTC. V and J are TRBV11-2 and TRBJ2-7, with 8 bases lining up with TRBD2. The V gene end was trimmed by 5 bases and the J gene end by 8 bases; junction bases not matched to a gene: 20. CDR1 SGHAT and CDR2 FQNNGV come from the germline V gene. The CDR3 contains 17 residues.

The CDR3 loop reads CASSPLAGGSNEQFF. The CDR3 coding sequence is TGTGCCAGCTCACCACTAGCGGGAGGATCCAATGAGCAGTTCTTC. This chain uses TRBV18 with TRBJ2-1, with 10 bases aligning to TRBD2. Germline values: CDR1 KGHSH, CDR2 LQKENI. This CDR3 contains 15 residues. V lost 1 base to trimming and J lost 6 bases; unmatched junction nucleotides: 3.

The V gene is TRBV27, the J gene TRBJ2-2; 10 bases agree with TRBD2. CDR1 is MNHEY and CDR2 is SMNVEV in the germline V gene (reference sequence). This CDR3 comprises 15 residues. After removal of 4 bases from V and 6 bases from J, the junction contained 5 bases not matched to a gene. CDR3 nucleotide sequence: TGTGCCAGCAGTTCCCCTAGCGGGAGTTCCGGGGAGCTGTTTTTT. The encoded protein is CASSSPSGSSGELFF.

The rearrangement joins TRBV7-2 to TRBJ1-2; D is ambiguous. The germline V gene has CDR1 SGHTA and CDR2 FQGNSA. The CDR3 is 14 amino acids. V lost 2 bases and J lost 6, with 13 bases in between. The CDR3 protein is CASSLSSTRDGYTF. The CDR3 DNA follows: TGTGCCAGCAGCTTAAGCTCAACTCGAGATGGCTACACCTTC.

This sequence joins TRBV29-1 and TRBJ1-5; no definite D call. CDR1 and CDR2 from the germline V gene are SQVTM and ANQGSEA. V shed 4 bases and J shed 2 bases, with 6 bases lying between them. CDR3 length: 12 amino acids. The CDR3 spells CSVVQGNQPQHF. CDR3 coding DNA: TGCAGCGTTGTGCAGGGCAATCAGCCCCAGCATTTT.

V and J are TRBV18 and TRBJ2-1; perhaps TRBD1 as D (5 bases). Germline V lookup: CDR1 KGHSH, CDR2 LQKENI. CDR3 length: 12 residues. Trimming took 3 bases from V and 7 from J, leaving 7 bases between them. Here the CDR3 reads CASSPRQNEQFF. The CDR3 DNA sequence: TGTGCCAGCTCACCTCGACAGAATGAGCAGTTCTTC. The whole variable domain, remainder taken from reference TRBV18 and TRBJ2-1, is NAGVMQNPRHLVRRRGQEARLRCSPMKGHSHVYWYRQLPEEGLKFMVYLQKENIIDESGMPKERFSAEFPKEGPSILRIQQVVRGDSAAYFCASSPRQNEQFFGPGTRLTVL.

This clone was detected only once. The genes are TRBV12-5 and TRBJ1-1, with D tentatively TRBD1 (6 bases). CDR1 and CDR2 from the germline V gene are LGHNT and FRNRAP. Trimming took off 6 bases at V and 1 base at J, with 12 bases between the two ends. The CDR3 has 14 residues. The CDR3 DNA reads TGTGCTAGTGGGGGGGGACAACCGAACACTGAAGCTTTCTTT. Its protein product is CASGGGQPNTEAFF.